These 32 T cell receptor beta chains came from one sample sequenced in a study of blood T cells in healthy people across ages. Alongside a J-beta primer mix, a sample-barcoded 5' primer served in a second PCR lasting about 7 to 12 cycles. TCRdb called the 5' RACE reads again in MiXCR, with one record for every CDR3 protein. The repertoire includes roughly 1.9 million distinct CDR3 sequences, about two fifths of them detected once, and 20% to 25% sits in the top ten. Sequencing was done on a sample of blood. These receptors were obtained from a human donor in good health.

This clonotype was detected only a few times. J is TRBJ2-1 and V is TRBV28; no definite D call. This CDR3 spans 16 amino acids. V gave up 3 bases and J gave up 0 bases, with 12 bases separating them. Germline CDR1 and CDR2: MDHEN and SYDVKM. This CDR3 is CASSLTMAASYNEQFF. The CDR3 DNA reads TGTGCCAGCAGTTTGACAATGGCAGCCTCCTACAATGAGCAGTTCTTC.

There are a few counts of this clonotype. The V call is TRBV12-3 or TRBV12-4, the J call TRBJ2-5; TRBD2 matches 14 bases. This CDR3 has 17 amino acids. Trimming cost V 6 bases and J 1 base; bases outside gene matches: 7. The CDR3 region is CASSRGTSGGFQETQYF. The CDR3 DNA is TGTGCCAGCAGCCGAGGGACTAGCGGGGGTTTCCAAGAGACCCAGTACTTC.

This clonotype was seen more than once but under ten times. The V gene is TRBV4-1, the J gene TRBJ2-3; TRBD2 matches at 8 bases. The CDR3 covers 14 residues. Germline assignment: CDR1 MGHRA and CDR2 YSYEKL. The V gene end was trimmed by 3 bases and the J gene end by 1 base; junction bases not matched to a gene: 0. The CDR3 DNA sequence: TGCGCCAGCAGCCAGCGGGAGGGCACAGATACGCAGTATTTT. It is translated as CASSQREGTDTQYF.

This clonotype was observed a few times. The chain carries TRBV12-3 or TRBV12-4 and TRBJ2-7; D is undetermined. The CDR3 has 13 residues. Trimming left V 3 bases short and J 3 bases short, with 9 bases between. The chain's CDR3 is CASSFMDLYEQYF. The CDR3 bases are TGTGCCAGCAGTTTCATGGACCTCTACGAGCAGTACTTC.

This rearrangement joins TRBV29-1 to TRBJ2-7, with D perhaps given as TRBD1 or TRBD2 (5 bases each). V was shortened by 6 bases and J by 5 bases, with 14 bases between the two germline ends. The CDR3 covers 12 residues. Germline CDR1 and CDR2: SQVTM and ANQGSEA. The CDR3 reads CSVRRDDNEQYF. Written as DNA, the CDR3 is TGCAGCGTGCGCAGGGACGATAACGAGCAGTACTTC.

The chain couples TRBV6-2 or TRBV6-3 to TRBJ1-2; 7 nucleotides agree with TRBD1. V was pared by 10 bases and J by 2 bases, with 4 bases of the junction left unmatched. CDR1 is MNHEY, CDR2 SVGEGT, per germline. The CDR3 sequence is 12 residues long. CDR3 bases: TGTGCCACGACAGGGCTAAACTATGGCTACACCTTC. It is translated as CATTGLNYGYTF.

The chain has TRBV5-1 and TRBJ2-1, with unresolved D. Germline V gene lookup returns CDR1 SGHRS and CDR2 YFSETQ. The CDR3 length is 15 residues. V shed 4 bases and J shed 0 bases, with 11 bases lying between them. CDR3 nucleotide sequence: TGCGCCAGCAGCCCGGTCTCGCCCTCCTACAATGAGCAGTTCTTC. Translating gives CASSPVSPSYNEQFF.

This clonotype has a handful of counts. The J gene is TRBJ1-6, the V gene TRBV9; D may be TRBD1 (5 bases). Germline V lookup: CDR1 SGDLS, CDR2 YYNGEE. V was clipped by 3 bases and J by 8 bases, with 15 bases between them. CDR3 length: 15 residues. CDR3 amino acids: CASSGWDQGYSPLHF. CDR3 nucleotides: TGTGCCAGCAGCGGATGGGACCAGGGATATTCACCCCTCCACTTT.

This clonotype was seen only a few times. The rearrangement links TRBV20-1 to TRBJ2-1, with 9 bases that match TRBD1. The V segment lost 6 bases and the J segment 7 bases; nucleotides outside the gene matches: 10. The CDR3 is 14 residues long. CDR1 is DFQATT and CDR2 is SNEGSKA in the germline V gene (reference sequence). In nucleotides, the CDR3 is TGCAGTGCAGAGGACAGGGGAATCTATAATGAGCAGTTCTTC. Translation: CSAEDRGIYNEQFF.

The CDR3: CSARDPGQGVDTQYF. CDR3 in DNA: TGCAGTGCTAGAGATCCGGGACAGGGTGTAGATACGCAGTATTTT. This chain links TRBV20-1 with TRBJ2-3; 9 bases are shared with TRBD1. V lost 0 bases to trimming and J lost 5 bases; unmatched junction nucleotides: 6. There are 15 residues in the CDR3. Germline assignment: CDR1 DFQATT and CDR2 SNEGSKA (reference sequence).

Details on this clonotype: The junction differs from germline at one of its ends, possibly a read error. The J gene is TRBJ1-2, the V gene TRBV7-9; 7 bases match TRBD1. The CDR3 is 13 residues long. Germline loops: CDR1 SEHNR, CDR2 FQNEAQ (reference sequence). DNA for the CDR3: TGTGTCAGCAGCAGGGGACAGCACTATGGCTACACCTTC. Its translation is CVSSRGQHYGYTF.

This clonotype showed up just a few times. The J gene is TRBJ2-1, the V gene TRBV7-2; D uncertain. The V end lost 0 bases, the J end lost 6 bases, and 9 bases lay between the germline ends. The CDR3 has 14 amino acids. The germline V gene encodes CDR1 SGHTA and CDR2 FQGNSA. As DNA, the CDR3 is TGTGCCAGCAGCTTAGCCCCCTTTACCAATGAGCAGTTCTTC. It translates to CASSLAPFTNEQFF.

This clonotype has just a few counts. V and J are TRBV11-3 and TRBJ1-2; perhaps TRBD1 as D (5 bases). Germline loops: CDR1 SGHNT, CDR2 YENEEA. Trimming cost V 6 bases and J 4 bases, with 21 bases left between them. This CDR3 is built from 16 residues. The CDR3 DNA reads TGTGCCAGCAGTTATAGTGCTGGGGCTCAGATCTATGGCTACACCTTC. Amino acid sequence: CASSYSAGAQIYGYTF.

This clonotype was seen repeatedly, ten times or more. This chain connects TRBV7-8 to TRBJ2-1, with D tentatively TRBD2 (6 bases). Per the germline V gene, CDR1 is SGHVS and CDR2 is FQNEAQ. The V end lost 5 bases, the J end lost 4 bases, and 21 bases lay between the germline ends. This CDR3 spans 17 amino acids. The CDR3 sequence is CASSPEPPSASYNEQFF. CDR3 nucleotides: TGTGCCAGCAGCCCCGAGCCCCCTAGCGCCTCTTACAATGAGCAGTTCTTC. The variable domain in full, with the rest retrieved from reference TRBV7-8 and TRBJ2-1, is GAGVSQSPRYKVAKRGQDVALRCDPISGHVSLFWYQQALGQGPEFLTYFQNEAQLDKSGLPSDRFFAERPEGSVSTLKIQRTQQEDSAVYLCASSPEPPSASYNEQFFGPGTRLTVL.

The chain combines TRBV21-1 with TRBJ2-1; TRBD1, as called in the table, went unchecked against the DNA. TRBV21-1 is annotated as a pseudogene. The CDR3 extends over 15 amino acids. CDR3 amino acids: CASLNLTENYNEQFF. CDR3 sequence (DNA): TGTGCCAGCCTCAACTTGACAGAGAACTACAATGAGCAGTTCTTC.

The CDR3 sequence: CASSPGTSGGIPVETQYF. The CDR3 coding sequence is TGTGCCAGCAGCCCCGGGACTAGCGGGGGGATACCCGTAGAGACCCAGTACTTC. V gene TRBV7-2 combines with J gene TRBJ2-5; 15 bases fit TRBD2. Looked up from germline, CDR1 is SGHTA and CDR2 is FQGNSA. The CDR3 has 18 amino acids. With 5 bases clipped from V and 4 bases from J, the junction kept 11 bases outside the gene matches. Supplemented by reference TRBV7-2 and TRBJ2-5, the full variable domain reads GAGVSQSPSNKVTEKGKDVELRCDPISGHTALYWYRQSLGQGLEFLIYFQGNSAPDKSGLPSDRFSAERTGGSVSTLTIQRTQQEDSAVYLCASSPGTSGGIPVETQYFGPGTRLLVL.

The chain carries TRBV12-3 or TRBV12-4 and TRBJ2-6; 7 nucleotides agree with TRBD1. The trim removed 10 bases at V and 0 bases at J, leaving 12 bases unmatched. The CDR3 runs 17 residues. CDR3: CANRSGTEFSGANVLTF. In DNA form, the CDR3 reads TGTGCCAACAGGTCCGGGACAGAGTTCTCTGGGGCCAACGTCCTGACTTTC.

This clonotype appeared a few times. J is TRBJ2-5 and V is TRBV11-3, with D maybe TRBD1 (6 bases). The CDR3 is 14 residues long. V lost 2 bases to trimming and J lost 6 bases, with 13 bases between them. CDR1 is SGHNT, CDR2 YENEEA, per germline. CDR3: CASSLLQGQQTQYF. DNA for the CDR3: TGTGCCAGCAGCTTACTTCAGGGGCAACAGACCCAGTACTTC.

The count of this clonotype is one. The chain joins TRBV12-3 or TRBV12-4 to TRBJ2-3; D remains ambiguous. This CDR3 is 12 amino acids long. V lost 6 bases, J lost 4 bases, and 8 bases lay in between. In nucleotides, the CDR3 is TGTGCCAGCAGGCCGAATGCAGATACGCAGTATTTT. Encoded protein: CASRPNADTQYF.

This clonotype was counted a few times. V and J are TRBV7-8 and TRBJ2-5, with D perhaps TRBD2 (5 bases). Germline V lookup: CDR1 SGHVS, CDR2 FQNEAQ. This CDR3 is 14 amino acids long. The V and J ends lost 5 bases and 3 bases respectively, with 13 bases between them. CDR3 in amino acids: CASSTTTWKETQYF. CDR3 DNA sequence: TGTGCCAGCAGCACGACTACGTGGAAAGAGACCCAGTACTTC.

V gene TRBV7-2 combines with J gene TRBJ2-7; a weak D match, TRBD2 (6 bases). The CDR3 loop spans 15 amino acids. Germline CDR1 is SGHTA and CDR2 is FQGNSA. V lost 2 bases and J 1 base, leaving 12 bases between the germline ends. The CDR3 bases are TGTGCCAGCAGCTTAAGGGGACGGGAGTCCTACGAGCAGTACTTC. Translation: CASSLRGRESYEQYF.

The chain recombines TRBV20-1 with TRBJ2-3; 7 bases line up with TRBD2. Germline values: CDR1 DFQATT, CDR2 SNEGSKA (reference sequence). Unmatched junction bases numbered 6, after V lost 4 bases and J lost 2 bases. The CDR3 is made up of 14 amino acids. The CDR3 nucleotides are TGCAGTGCTACGAGACTAGCTATCACAGATACGCAGTATTTT. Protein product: CSATRLAITDTQYF.

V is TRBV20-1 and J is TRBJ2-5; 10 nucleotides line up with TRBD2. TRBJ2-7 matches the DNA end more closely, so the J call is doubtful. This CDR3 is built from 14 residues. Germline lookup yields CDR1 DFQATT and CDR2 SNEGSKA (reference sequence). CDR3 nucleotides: TGCAGTGCTAGGCTAGCGGGGGCCATCTACGAGCAGTACTTC. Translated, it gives CSARLAGAIYEQYF.

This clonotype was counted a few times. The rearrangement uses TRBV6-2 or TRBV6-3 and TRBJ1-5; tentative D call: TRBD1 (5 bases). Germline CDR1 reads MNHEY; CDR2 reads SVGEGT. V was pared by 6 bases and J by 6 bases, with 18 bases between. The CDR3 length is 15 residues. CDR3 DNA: TGTGCCAGCAGACCCTACAGGTTGGGGGGTCAGCCCCAGCATTTT. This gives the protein CASRPYRLGGQPQHF.

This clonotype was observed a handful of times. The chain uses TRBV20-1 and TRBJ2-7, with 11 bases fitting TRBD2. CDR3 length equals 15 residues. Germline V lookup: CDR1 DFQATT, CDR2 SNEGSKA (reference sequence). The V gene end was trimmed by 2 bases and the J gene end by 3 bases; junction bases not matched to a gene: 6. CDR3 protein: CSARSIAGGLYEQYF. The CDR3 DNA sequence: TGCAGTGCTAGATCGATAGCGGGGGGGCTCTACGAGCAGTACTTC.

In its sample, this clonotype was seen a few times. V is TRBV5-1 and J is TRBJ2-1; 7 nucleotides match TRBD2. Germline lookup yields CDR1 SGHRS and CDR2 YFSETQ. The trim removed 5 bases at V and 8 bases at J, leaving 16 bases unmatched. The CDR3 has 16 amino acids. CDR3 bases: TGCGCCAGCAGTTACCTATCTAGCGGAGGGGAGGATGAGCAGTTCTTC. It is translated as CASSYLSSGGEDEQFF.

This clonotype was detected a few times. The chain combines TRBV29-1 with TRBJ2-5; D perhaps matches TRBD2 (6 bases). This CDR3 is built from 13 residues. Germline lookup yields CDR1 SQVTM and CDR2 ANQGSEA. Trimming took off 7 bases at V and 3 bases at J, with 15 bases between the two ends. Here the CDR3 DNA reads TGCAGCGCAAGGGCAGGAGGGGAAGAGACCCAGTACTTC. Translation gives CSARAGGEETQYF.

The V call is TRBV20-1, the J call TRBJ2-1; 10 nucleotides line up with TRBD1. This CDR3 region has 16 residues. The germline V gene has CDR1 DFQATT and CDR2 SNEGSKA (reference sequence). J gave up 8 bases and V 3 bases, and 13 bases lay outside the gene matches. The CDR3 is CSARNPPGQGSDEQFF. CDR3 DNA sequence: TGCAGTGCTAGGAACCCTCCGGGACAGGGGTCGGATGAGCAGTTCTTC.

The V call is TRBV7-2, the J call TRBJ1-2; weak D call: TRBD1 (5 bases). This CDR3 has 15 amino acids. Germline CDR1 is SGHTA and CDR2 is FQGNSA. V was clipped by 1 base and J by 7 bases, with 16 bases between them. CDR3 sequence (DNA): TGTGCCAGCAGCTTAGTTTCAGGGCGAGGTGGTGGCTACACCTTC. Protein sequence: CASSLVSGRGGGYTF.

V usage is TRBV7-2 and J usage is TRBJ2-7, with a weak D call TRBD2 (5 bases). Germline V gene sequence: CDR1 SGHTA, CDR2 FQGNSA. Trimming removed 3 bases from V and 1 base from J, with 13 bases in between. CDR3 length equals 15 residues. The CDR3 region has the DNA TGTGCCAGCAGCTTCCGACGGACGGGGTCCTACGAGCAGTACTTC. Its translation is CASSFRRTGSYEQYF.

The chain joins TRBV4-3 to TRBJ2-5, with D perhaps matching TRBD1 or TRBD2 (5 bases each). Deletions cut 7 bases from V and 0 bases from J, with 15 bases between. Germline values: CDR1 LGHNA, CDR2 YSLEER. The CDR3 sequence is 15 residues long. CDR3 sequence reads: CASTPNWGYQETQYF. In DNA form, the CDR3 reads TGCGCCAGCACCCCGAATTGGGGGTACCAAGAGACCCAGTACTTC.

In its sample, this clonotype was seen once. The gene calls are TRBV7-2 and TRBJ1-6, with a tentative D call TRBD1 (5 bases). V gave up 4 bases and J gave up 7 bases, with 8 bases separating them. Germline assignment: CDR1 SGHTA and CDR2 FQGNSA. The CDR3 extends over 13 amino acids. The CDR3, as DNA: TGTGCCAGCAGCTCTGCAGGGAATTCACCCCTCCACTTT. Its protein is CASSSAGNSPLHF.